This TCR beta chain derives from a study of Ad26.COV2.S vaccination and SARS-CoV-2 variants (dated by TCRdb to the early 2020s). Study-level background: The specificity and breadth of SARS-CoV-2-reactive T cell receptors after Ad26.COV2.S vaccination were assessed by TCRbeta repertoire sequencing. A total of approximately 32 samples were included in the TCR-sequenced set, comprising approximately 20 Ad26.COV2.S vaccine recipients, 5 placebo recipients and 8 SARS-CoV-2 convalescent individuals. What the study reported, not specific to this receptor: It was noted by the authors that total T cell responses may have been underestimated by the TCR breadth and depth analyses. Substantial breadth of spike-specific CD8+ and CD4+ T cell responses was reported after vaccination. Ad26.COV2.S recipients had higher spike-specific TCR breadth than placebo recipients (P = 0.0014). Vaccine and placebo recipients had similar non-spike TCR breadth, a finding consistent with the vaccine containing only spike.

Remarks on this clone: No antigen is known for it. No clone much larger than this one lies a single base away; base qualities are absent.

TCRbeta CDR3 regions were sequenced with the immunoSEQ Assay. After extraction, genomic DNA underwent amplification by bias-controlled multiplex PCR, followed by high-throughput sequencing. Processing in the source paper ran as follows. To quantify the absolute abundance of each unique TCRbeta CDR3 region, sequences were collapsed and filtered. T cell fraction was estimated by normalizing TCRbeta template counts to usable DNA, with usable DNA measured through amplification of reference genes found in all nucleated cells. Repertoire TCRs were annotated as SARS-CoV-2-specific when V gene, CDR3 amino acid sequence and J gene were exactly matched to a known reactive TCR set. The reference SARS-CoV-2 TCR set was derived from MIRA and filtered for enrichment in COVID-19-positive ImmuneCODE repertoires, a step that removed public or cross-reactive TCRs. Based on the MIRA antigens, annotated TCRs were further analysed at the level of specific ORF or position within ORF. Breadth was defined as the number of annotated unique rearrangements divided by the total number of unique productive rearrangements, and depth was defined as the summed frequency of the annotated unique rearrangements. Group comparisons of TCR breadth used two-sided Wilcoxon rank-sum tests. Drawn from immuneACCESS, this table holds only the in-frame rearrangements with V and J called that TCRdb kept. Clones are partly lost; checked studies trace under half to an unresolved V gene and leave the rest unexplained. Clone size and V and J calls were adopted from that table, with D and trimming inferred from the DNA. Recorded for this sample are approximately 340,000 clones; 90% to 95% of them occurred a single time. Around 4% of the sample comes from the top ten.

The label giving this sample's time point can be read as: individuals recovered from natural SARS-CoV-2 infection. This clonotype was obtained from a human donor who had recovered from COVID-19. Source: peripheral blood, taken after recovery from COVID-19.

The CDR3 reads CASSQDVSSGNTIYF. The nucleotide sequence reads TGTGCCAGTAGTCAGGACGTCAGCTCTGGAAACACCATATATTTT. The sequence is built from TRBV19 and TRBJ1-3; the D gene lacks a confident call. V is reduced by 5 bases and J by 0 bases, leaving a spacing of 11 bases between them. From the cysteine up to the phenylalanine, the CDR3 has a length of 15 residues. Of all the DNA, just the CDR3 is kept, 45 bases in frame from base 1. Reading the germline V gene (reference sequence) gives CDR1 LNHDA and CDR2 SQIVND. The variable domain in full, with residues beyond the CDR3 obtained from the reference TRBV19 and TRBJ1-3 genes, is DGGITQSPKYLFRKEGQNVTLSCEQNLNHDAMYWYRQDPGQGLRLIYYSQIVNDFQKGDIAEGYSVSREKKESFPLTVTSAQKNPTAFYLCASSQDVSSGNTIYFGEGSWLTVV.